What follows are 15 T cell receptor beta chains derived from one specimen sequenced in a study of cytomegalovirus exposure and HLA in healthy donors. With 60 Vbeta and 13 Jbeta primers, the PCR was carried out. Clones were sequenced by immunoSEQ multiplex PCR, and TCRdb holds only the in-frame ones, with some missing. The sample includes about 76,000 clones, around two thirds of them seen just once. The sequenced material came from PBMCs. Receptor source: a man aged 60 to 69 in good health and CMV-seropositive.

The V gene is TRBV7-8, the J gene TRBJ1-5; TRBD1 might be the D (6 bases). V was pared by 5 bases and J by 1 base, with 12 bases between. CDR3 length: 15 amino acids. Germline CDR1 is SGHVS and CDR2 is FQNEAQ. The CDR3 nucleotides are TGTGCCAGCAGCCCACAGGGTGTAAGCAATCAGCCCCAGCATTTT. Its protein is CASSPQGVSNQPQHF.

The chain combines TRBV7-2 with TRBJ2-1; D might be TRBD2 (6 bases). The CDR3 is 15 amino acids. The V gene lost 5 bases and the J gene lost 5 bases, with 16 bases spanning the gap. Looked up from germline, CDR1 is SGHTA and CDR2 is FQGNSA. The CDR3 bases are TGTGCCAGCAGCCCGAGGGGCGGGGCCAACAATGAGCAGTTCTTC. This encodes CASSPRGGANNEQFF.

The chain uses TRBV5-1 and TRBJ2-5; 15 positions match TRBD2. There are 17 residues in the CDR3. The V and J ends lost 4 bases and 4 bases, in that order; junction bases with no gene match: 8. Germline CDR1 is SGHRS and CDR2 is YFSETQ. The CDR3: CASSVMGLAGGRETQYF. The CDR3 DNA reads TGCGCCAGCAGCGTGATGGGACTAGCGGGAGGCCGAGAGACCCAGTACTTC.

The CDR3 is CASSKTPAADTQYF. In DNA form, the CDR3 reads TGCGCCAGCAGCAAAACACCAGCGGCGGATACGCAGTATTTT. The gene calls are TRBV5-1 and TRBJ2-3, with a possible D match to TRBD2 (5 bases). Germline V gene lookup returns CDR1 SGHRS and CDR2 YFSETQ. The ends were cut back, 4 bases at V and 6 bases at J, with 15 bases in the middle. The CDR3 is 14 residues long. Based on the CDR3 plus reference TRBV5-1 and TRBJ2-3, the full variable domain is KAGVTQTPRYLIKTRGQQVTLSCSPISGHRSVSWYQQTPGQGLQFLFEYFSETQRNKGNFPGRFSGRQFSNSRSEMNVSTLELGDSALYLCASSKTPAADTQYFGPGTRLTVL.

A few counts support this clone. CDR3 bases: TGCGCCAGCAGCCAAGATCTGGGAGTCTCCACCTTC. Amino acids: CASSQDLGVSTF. The genes are TRBV4-1 and TRBJ1-2; D ambiguous. CDR1 and CDR2 (germline): MGHRA, YSYEKL. The V and J ends lost 0 bases and 13 bases respectively, with 12 bases between them. The CDR3 runs 12 residues.

V is TRBV9 and J is TRBJ2-2, with a weak D call TRBD2 (7 bases). CDR1 and CDR2 (germline): SGDLS, YYNGEE. The germline V and J ends were trimmed by 4 bases and 4 bases, with 17 bases remaining between them. This CDR3 contains 16 residues. CDR3 region: CASSPTFAGATGELFF. The CDR3 DNA reads TGTGCCAGCAGCCCAACTTTCGCGGGGGCCACCGGGGAGCTGTTTTTT.

The chain employs TRBV5-1 and TRBJ2-1; D gene uncertain. This CDR3 contains 14 residues. Germline loops: CDR1 SGHRS, CDR2 YFSETQ. V lost 2 bases, J lost 1 base, and 7 bases lay in between. The DNA for the CDR3 is TGCGCCAGCAGCTTCGCCCAGTCCTACAATGAGCAGTTCTTC. Its translation: CASSFAQSYNEQFF.

The chain carries TRBV7-6 and TRBJ2-7; 8 positions agree with TRBD1. Per the germline V gene, CDR1 is SGHVS and CDR2 is FNYEAQ. V dropped 5 bases and J dropped 4; count of bases not matched to a gene: 4. The CDR3 is made up of 13 amino acids. The CDR3 coding sequence is TGTGCCAGCAGCCCAGGGACAGGTTACGAGCAGTACTTC. Its translation: CASSPGTGYEQYF.

The chain employs TRBV12-5 and TRBJ1-1; no reliable D call. This CDR3 contains 12 residues. Looked up from germline, CDR1 is LGHNT and CDR2 is FRNRAP. V lost 2 bases and J 3 bases, leaving 4 bases between the germline ends. The CDR3 reads CASGLTDTEAFF. CDR3 DNA: TGTGCTAGTGGTTTGACAGACACTGAAGCTTTCTTT.

The V call is TRBV27, the J call TRBJ2-2, with D possibly matching TRBD1 (6 bases). Trimming removed 1 base at V and 2 bases at J, with 8 bases between. This CDR3 contains 15 residues. Germline CDR1 reads MNHEY; CDR2 reads SMNVEV (reference sequence). CDR3 region: CASSLWTANTGELFF. DNA of the CDR3: TGTGCCAGCAGTTTATGGACAGCAAACACCGGGGAGCTGTTTTTT.

This clone was counted a few times. The chain links TRBV27 to TRBJ1-1, with a tentative D call TRBD1 (5 bases). This CDR3 region has 14 residues. V was cut by 5 bases and J by 4 bases, with 14 bases left in between. Germline lookup yields CDR1 MNHEY and CDR2 SMNVEV (reference sequence). CDR3 nucleotide sequence: TGTGCCAGCAGTCCTCGCCAGGGAGGCACTGAAGCTTTCTTT. Translated, it gives CASSPRQGGTEAFF.

The chain recombines TRBV28 with TRBJ2-7; 8 positions agree with TRBD1. Looked up from germline, CDR1 is MDHEN and CDR2 is SYDVKM. This CDR3 is 14 amino acids long. The junction had 7 bases not matched to a gene; V was cut back by 6 bases and J by 3 bases. This chain's CDR3 is CASRAAGGRYEQYF. Written as DNA, the CDR3 is TGTGCCAGCAGGGCGGCAGGGGGCCGCTACGAGCAGTACTTC.

This clone was seen just once. The genes are TRBV19 and TRBJ2-2; weak D call: TRBD2 (7 bases). Germline V CDR1 and CDR2: LNHDA, SQIVND (reference sequence). The CDR3 is 14 amino acids. V was cut by 5 bases and J by 7 bases, with 14 bases left in between. The CDR3 sequence is CASSVRGAIGELFF. The CDR3 nucleotides are TGTGCCAGTAGTGTCCGGGGGGCGATCGGGGAGCTGTTTTTT.

This clone came up a few times. The rearrangement uses TRBV11-2 and TRBJ1-1; unclear D gene. CDR3 length: 14 residues. Trimming shortened V by 1 base and J by 1 base, and 7 bases separated the two germline ends. CDR1 and CDR2 (germline): SGHAT, FQNNGV. Here the CDR3 reads CASSLVPRNTEAFF. In DNA form, the CDR3 reads TGTGCCAGCAGCTTAGTTCCGCGGAACACTGAAGCTTTCTTT. Based on the CDR3 plus reference TRBV11-2 and TRBJ1-1, the full variable domain is EAGVAQSPRYKIIEKRQSVAFWCNPISGHATLYWYQQILGQGPKLLIQFQNNGVVDDSQLPKDRFSAERLKGVDSTLKIQPAKLEDSAVYLCASSLVPRNTEAFFGQGTRLTVV.

The chain carries TRBV9 and TRBJ2-1; no clear D gene. Between the trimmed V and J ends, which lost 3 bases and 0 bases, there was a span of 16 bases. Per the germline V gene, CDR1 is SGDLS and CDR2 is YYNGEE. The CDR3 sequence is 17 residues long. The CDR3 nucleotides read TGTGCCAGCAGCGCTATCGATCCGATAAGCTCCTACAATGAGCAGTTCTTC. Residues: CASSAIDPISSYNEQFF.